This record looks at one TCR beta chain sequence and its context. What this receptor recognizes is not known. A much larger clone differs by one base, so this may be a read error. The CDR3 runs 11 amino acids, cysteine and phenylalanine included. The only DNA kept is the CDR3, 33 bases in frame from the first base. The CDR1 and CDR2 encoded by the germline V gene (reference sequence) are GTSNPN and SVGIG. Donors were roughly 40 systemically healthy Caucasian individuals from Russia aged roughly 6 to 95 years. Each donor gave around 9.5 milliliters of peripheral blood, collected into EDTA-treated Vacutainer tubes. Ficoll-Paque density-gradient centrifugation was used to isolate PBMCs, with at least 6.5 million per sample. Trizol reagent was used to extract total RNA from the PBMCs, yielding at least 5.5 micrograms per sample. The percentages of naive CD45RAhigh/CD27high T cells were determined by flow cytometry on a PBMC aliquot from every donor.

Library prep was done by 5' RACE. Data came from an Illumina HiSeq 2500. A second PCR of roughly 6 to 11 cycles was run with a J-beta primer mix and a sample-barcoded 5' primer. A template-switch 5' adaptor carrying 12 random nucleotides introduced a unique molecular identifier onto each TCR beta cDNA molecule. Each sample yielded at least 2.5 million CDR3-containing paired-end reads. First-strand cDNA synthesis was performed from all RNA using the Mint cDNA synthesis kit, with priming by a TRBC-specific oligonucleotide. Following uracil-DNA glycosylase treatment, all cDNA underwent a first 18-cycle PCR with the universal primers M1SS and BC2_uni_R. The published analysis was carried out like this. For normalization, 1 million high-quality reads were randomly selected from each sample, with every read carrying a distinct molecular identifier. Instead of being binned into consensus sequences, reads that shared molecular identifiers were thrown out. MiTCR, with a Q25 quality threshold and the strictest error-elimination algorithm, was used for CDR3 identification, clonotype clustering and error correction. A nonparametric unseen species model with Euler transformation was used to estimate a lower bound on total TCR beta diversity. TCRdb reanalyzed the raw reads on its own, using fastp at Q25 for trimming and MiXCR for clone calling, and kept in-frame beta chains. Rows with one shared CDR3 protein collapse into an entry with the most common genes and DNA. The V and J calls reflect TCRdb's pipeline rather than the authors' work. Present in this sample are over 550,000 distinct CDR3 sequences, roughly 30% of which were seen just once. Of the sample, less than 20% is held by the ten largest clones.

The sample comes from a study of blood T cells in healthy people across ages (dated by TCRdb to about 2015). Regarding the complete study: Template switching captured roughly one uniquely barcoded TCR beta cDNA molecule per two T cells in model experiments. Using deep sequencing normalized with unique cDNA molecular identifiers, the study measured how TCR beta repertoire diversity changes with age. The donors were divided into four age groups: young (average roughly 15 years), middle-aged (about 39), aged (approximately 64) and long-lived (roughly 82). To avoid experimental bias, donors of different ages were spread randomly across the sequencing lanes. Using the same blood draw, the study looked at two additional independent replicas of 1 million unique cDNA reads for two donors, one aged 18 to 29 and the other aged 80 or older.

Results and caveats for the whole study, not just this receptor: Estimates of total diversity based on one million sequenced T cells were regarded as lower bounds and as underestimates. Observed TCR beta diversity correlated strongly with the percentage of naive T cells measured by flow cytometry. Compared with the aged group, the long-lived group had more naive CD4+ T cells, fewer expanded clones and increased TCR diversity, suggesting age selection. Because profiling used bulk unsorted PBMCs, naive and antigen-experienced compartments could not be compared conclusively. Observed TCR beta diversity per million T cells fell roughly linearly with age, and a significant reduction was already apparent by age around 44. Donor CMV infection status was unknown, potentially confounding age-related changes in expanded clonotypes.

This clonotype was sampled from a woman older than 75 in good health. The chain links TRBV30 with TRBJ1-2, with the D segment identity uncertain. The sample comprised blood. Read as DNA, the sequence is TGTGTCCTTACAAATAATTATGGCTACACCTTC. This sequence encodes CVLTNNYGYTF.